Listed below are T cell receptor beta chains from one sample, sequenced in a study of T-cell memory formation after mild COVID-19. TCRdb passed the 5' RACE reads through MiXCR, listing each CDR3 protein once. The table lists 200,000 or so distinct CDR3 sequences, around 16% of them singletons. Sequenced sample: PBMCs or a T cell subset sorted from them (not recorded which). Receptors originate from an adult woman who had mild COVID-19 (a few samples of this study predate the infection). Cell type and time point are not known. CDR3s include the opening cysteine and the closing phenylalanine or tryptophan. The D gene is left open where the match is weak. Expanded clones get a size class; other rows say once, few or many, or leave the size out.

d_call	v_call	j_call	clone_size	cdr3_aa	cdr3_nt
NA	TRBV24-1	TRBJ1-1	NA	CATQGHSEAFF	TGTGCCACCCAGGGACATTCTGAAGCTTTCTTT
NA	TRBV5-6	TRBJ1-1	NA	CASSPVGQGMGAFF	TGTGCCAGCAGCCCTGTGGGGCAGGGGATGGGAGCTTTCTTT
TRBD2	TRBV20-1	TRBJ2-3	NA	CSARAGGPTDTQYF	TGCAGTGCTAGAGCGGGAGGGCCAACAGATACGCAGTATTTT
TRBD2	TRBV6-6	TRBJ2-7	NA	CASSSGLASTYEQYF	TGTGCCAGCAGCTCCGGACTAGCGAGCACCTACGAGCAGTACTTC
TRBD1	TRBV5-1	TRBJ1-2	NA	CASSLAGQGSGYTF	TGCGCCAGCAGCTTGGCCGGACAGGGGAGTGGCTACACCTTC
NA	TRBV27	TRBJ2-2	few	CASRGSRGRYTGELFF	TGTGCCAGCAGGGGCTCACGGGGCCGCTACACCGGGGAGCTGTTTTTT
NA	TRBV5-1	TRBJ2-1	few	CASSFRTMDNEQFF	TGCGCCAGCAGCTTCCGGACTATGGACAATGAGCAGTTCTTC
NA	TRBV2	TRBJ2-2	NA	CASSVRRVDTGELFF	TGTGCCAGCAGTGTGAGGAGGGTCGACACCGGGGAGCTGTTTTTT
NA	TRBV10-3	TRBJ1-6	many	CAISEWGEVIPPLHF	TGTGCCATCAGTGAGTGGGGGGAGGTCATTCCACCCCTCCACTTT
TRBD1	TRBV18	TRBJ2-7	many	CASSRMTGYEQYF	TGTGCCAGCTCACGGATGACAGGGTACGAGCAGTACTTC
TRBD1	TRBV29-1	TRBJ2-7	few	CSARTGGESSYEQYF	TGCAGCGCCAGGACAGGGGGCGAATCGTCCTACGAGCAGTACTTC
NA	TRBV7-2	TRBJ2-1	few	CASSFLYSDEQFF	TGTGCCAGCAGCTTTCTGTATTCGGATGAGCAGTTCTTC
NA	TRBV30	TRBJ2-5	NA	CAWSPQGQTQYF	TGTGCCTGGAGCCCACAGGGACAGACCCAGTACTTC
NA	TRBV5-5	TRBJ1-3	NA	CASSLSQGSAGNTIYF	TGTGCCAGCAGCTTGAGTCAGGGTTCCGCTGGAAACACCATATATTTT
NA	TRBV6-1	TRBJ2-7	NA	CASSEMGYEQYF	TGTGCCAGCAGTGAAATGGGCTACGAGCAGTACTTC
TRBD2	TRBV12-3/TRBV12-4	TRBJ2-7	NA	CASSRRLAESSYEQYF	TGTGCCAGCAGTCGCCGACTAGCGGAGAGCTCCTACGAGCAGTACTTC
NA	TRBV6-1	TRBJ1-2	NA	CASNPTVLYGYTF	TGTGCCAGCAACCCCACGGTACTATATGGCTACACCTTC
NA	TRBV6-2/TRBV6-3	TRBJ1-2	few	CASSYSLYSNYGYTF	TGTGCCAGCAGTTACTCACTCTACTCTAACTATGGCTACACCTTC
NA	TRBV24-1	TRBJ2-4	few	CATSDSGPAKNIQYF	TGTGCCACCAGTGACTCCGGTCCCGCCAAAAACATTCAGTACTTC
NA	TRBV5-1	TRBJ2-7	few	CASSLVASSYEQYF	TGCGCCAGCAGCTTAGTCGCTTCGTCCTACGAGCAGTACTTC
NA	TRBV14	TRBJ2-1	few	CASSQSRWEGEFF	TGTGCCAGCAGCCAATCCAGGTGGGAGGGGGAGTTCTTC
NA	TRBV12-3/TRBV12-4	TRBJ2-7	NA	CASSLAASTYEQYF	TGTGCCAGCAGTTTAGCGGCCAGCACCTACGAGCAGTACTTC
TRBD2	TRBV5-1	TRBJ2-3	once	CASSFQREARTDTQYF	TGCGCCAGCAGCTTCCAGCGGGAGGCCCGCACAGATACGCAGTATTTT
NA	TRBV7-2	TRBJ1-4	many	CASSRMRTTNEKLFF	TGTGCCAGCAGCCGTATGAGAACAACTAATGAAAAACTGTTTTTT
NA	TRBV29-1	TRBJ2-7	few	CSVGYEADEQYF	TGCAGCGTTGGCTATGAGGCGGACGAGCAGTACTTC
NA	TRBV5-5	TRBJ1-1	NA	CASSYRDMGTEAFF	TGTGCCAGCAGCTACCGGGACATGGGGACTGAAGCTTTCTTT
NA	TRBV24-1	TRBJ1-5	few	CATSDLVRGHSNQPQHF	TGTGCCACCAGTGATTTAGTTAGGGGACATAGCAATCAGCCCCAGCATTTT
NA	TRBV2	TRBJ1-5	NA	CASSAIPNQPQHF	TGTGCCAGCAGTGCAATCCCAAATCAGCCCCAGCATTTT
NA	TRBV6-1	TRBJ1-2	NA	CASMAGPLYGYTF	TGTGCCAGCATGGCAGGCCCACTTTATGGCTACACCTTC
NA	TRBV25-1	TRBJ2-7	few	CASSDYAGYEQYF	TGTGCCAGCAGTGATTACGCCGGGTACGAGCAGTACTTC
TRBD2	TRBV30	TRBJ2-1	NA	CAWDGGYNEQFF	TGTGCCTGGGACGGGGGGTACAATGAGCAGTTCTTC
TRBD1	TRBV19	TRBJ2-4	few	CASQGQWNLAKNIQYF	TGTGCCAGCCAGGGACAGTGGAACCTAGCCAAAAACATTCAGTACTTC
NA	TRBV19	TRBJ1-6	NA	CASSPRRERSPLHF	TGTGCCAGTAGTCCCCGACGGGAAAGATCACCCCTCCACTTT
NA	TRBV12-3/TRBV12-4	TRBJ2-3	few	CASSFRKGGTDTQYF	TGTGCCAGCAGTTTTCGCAAAGGGGGCACAGATACGCAGTATTTT
NA	TRBV6-5	TRBJ2-6	NA	CASSYSGRGRPGANVLTF	TGTGCCAGCAGTTACTCGGGCAGGGGACGGCCTGGGGCCAACGTCCTGACTTTC
NA	TRBV29-1	TRBJ1-2	few	CSAVRGGPNYGYTF	TGCAGCGCCGTACGGGGCGGACCTAACTATGGCTACACCTTC
TRBD2	TRBV18	TRBJ2-7	once	CASSPLPGLAGGVGYEQYF	TGTGCCAGCTCACCCCTGCCGGGACTAGCGGGAGGAGTTGGCTACGAGCAGTACTTC
NA	TRBV6-2/TRBV6-3	TRBJ1-1	many	CASSYSDEAFF	TGTGCCAGCAGTTACTCGGATGAAGCTTTCTTT
NA	TRBV24-1	TRBJ2-5	many	CATQHFRGETQYF	TGTGCCACCCAACACTTCCGAGGAGAGACCCAGTACTTC
TRBD2	TRBV15	TRBJ2-5	once	CATSRGTRAGEETQYF	TGTGCCACCAGCAGGGGGACCCGAGCGGGGGAAGAGACCCAGTACTTC
NA	TRBV9	TRBJ2-3	NA	CASSAPQRMDTQYF	TGTGCCAGCAGCGCCCCTCAGAGGATGGATACGCAGTATTTT
NA	TRBV6-5	TRBJ1-1	few	CASSYFRVPTEAFF	TGTGCCAGCAGTTACTTCAGGGTCCCGACTGAAGCTTTCTTT
NA	TRBV7-2	TRBJ2-5	many	CASSLRSAAEETQYF	TGTGCCAGCAGCTTACGCTCCGCGGCTGAAGAGACCCAGTACTTC
NA	TRBV30	TRBJ1-5	few	CAWRGGLGNQPQHF	TGTGCCTGGCGGGGGGGGTTGGGCAATCAGCCCCAGCATTTT
NA	TRBV3-1	TRBJ2-1	NA	CASSQLTSGKGNEQFF	TGTGCCAGCAGCCAACTTACCTCGGGGAAGGGTAATGAGCAGTTCTTC
NA	TRBV5-1	TRBJ2-3	many	CASSLDGTTTDTQYF	TGCGCCAGCAGCTTGGATGGGACCACCACAGATACGCAGTATTTT
TRBD2	TRBV11-2	TRBJ2-5	few	CASSLDSGGGRETQYF	TGTGCCAGCAGCTTAGATTCTGGCGGGGGAAGAGAGACCCAGTACTTC
NA	TRBV5-4	TRBJ1-1	NA	CASSLARTVGTEAFF	TGTGCCAGCAGCTTGGCCCGTACAGTTGGCACTGAAGCTTTCTTT
NA	TRBV4-3	TRBJ2-3	NA	CASSQRDFTDTQYF	TGCGCCAGCAGCCAAAGGGACTTCACAGATACGCAGTATTTT